This T cell receptor (beta chain) was obtained from a study of OX40 agonist ivuxolimab in advanced cancers. Germline V gene sequence: CDR1 SNHLY, CDR2 FYNNEI. V was shortened by 1 base and J by 3 bases, with 12 bases between the two germline ends. CDR3 length: 16 residues. Only in-frame clones appear in the TCRdb table, and some are missing; sequencing was by immunoSEQ multiplex PCR. The sample shows 35,000 to 50,000 clones, approximately 84% of them seen only once. Systemic immunosuppression or a history of autoimmune disease excluded patients. This clone has only one observation. Material: CD4+ or CD8+ T cells sorted from blood, obtained in a trial of the OX40 agonist ivuxolimab. This TCR came from an adult with an advanced solid tumor such as melanoma, head and neck, liver or kidney cancer. J is TRBJ2-2 and V is TRBV2; D is perhaps TRBD1 or TRBD2 (6 bases each). This CDR3 is CASSEDGGGYTGELFF. CDR3 bases: TGTGCCAGCAGTGAAGATGGAGGGGGTTACACCGGGGAGCTGTTTTTT.